This TCR beta chain appears in the sequencing data of a study of control samples from healthy donors and cancer patients (TCRdb year 2020). As to this clone: No antigen is known for it. Nothing much larger sits one base from this clone, and base qualities are not available.

Library preparation was by the immunoSEQ multiplex PCR assay. The immuneACCESS repertoire file appears here via TCRdb, limited to in-frame rearrangements. These files lack a portion of the clones; in checked studies, under half of the deficit traces to unresolved V genes, and the cause of the others is not known. Across this sample there are around 130,000 clones, with about 88% seen only once. Approximately 3.2% of the sample is held by the ten biggest clonotypes. Cut back by 3 bases and 4 bases, the V and J ends lie 19 bases apart. The CDR3, from cysteine to phenylalanine, totals 16 residues. Only CDR3 DNA remains: 48 bases, in frame from the first base.

Material for sequencing was blood. The receptor was derived from a middle-aged man in good health. This sequence uses TRBV5-3 and TRBJ1-1, and the D gene may be TRBD1, 5 bases matching. Being an ORF, TRBV5-3 has a function that is uncertain. The DNA sequence is given as TGTGCCAGAAGCTCTGGGGACGGGGGTGTGTGCACTGAAGCTTTCTTT. This gives the protein CARSSGDGGVCTEAFF.